Sequencing of this T cell receptor (beta chain) was carried out in a study of T cells after yellow fever vaccination. Study context: SMART-Seq v4 Ultra Low Input prepared libraries from low-cell fractions. Study-level points and caveats: Most primary-vaccination clones reappeared after the booster (approximately 97% CD4, 75% to 90% CD8). Overlap between CD4 and CD8 compartments was detected for a small share of clonotypes.

This clonotype came up many times. The antigen is undetermined. It was through 5'RACE template switching that TCR cDNA was made, with a universal primer site and UMIs added. TCRdb ran MiXCR on the 5' RACE reads and lists one entry per CDR3 protein. The sample holds 100,000 to 150,000 distinct CDR3 sequences; around 15% are singletons and the top ten take approximately 39%. Per the germline V gene, CDR1 is MNHEY and CDR2 is SVGEGT. The CDR3 has 15 amino acids. V lost 5 bases to trimming and J lost 2 bases, with 15 bases between them. The V gene is TRBV6-2 or TRBV6-3, the J gene TRBJ2-5; the D gene is possibly TRBD1 (5 bases). Sample: CD8+ T cells sorted from PBMCs, taken 5 days after the yellow fever booster vaccination. This sequence originates from a man younger than 30 who received the YFV17D yellow fever vaccine. The CDR3 loop is CASSDLRQMQETQYF. DNA for the CDR3: TGTGCCAGCAGTGACCTCAGACAGATGCAAGAGACCCAGTACTTC.